These 24 T cell receptor beta chains were sequenced from one sample in a study of T cell responses to AZD1222 COVID-19 vaccine. The repertoire was sequenced with immunoSEQ multiplex PCR; TCRdb's copy has only in-frame clones and lacks some. This table has tens of thousands of clones, 80% to 90% appearing once. The specimen comprised peripheral blood, sampled 28 days after the second AZD1222 dose. The receptors here all came from an adult who received the AZD1222 COVID-19 vaccine.

The chain couples TRBV7-9 to TRBJ2-3, with D possibly matching TRBD1 (6 bases). With 5 bases removed from V and 4 bases from J, the gap between germline ends came to 10 bases. Germline V gives CDR1 SEHNR, CDR2 FQNEAQ (reference sequence). The CDR3 has 13 residues. The CDR3 bases are TGTGCCAGCAGCCCCAGGGGTCCAGATACGCAGTATTTT. This sequence encodes CASSPRGPDTQYF.

The CDR3 protein is CASSNLRGAGDTEAFF. CDR3 nucleotide sequence: TGTGCCAGCAGCAACCTCCGGGGAGCTGGGGACACTGAAGCTTTCTTT. This chain joins TRBV7-2 and TRBJ1-1; D is uncertain. Trimming left V 5 bases short and J 3 bases short, with 19 bases between. Per germline, CDR1 SGHTA and CDR2 FQGNSA. The CDR3 spans 16 residues. Full variable domain (rest looked up from reference TRBV7-2 and TRBJ1-1): GAGVSQSPSNKVTEKGKDVELRCDPISGHTALYWYRQSLGQGLEFLIYFQGNSAPDKSGLPSDRFSAERTGGSVSTLTIQRTQQEDSAVYLCASSNLRGAGDTEAFFGQGTRLTVV.

The rearrangement uses TRBV28 and TRBJ1-5; 9 nucleotides line up with TRBD1. Looked up from germline, CDR1 is MDHEN and CDR2 is SYDVKM. The V segment lost 7 bases and the J segment 5 bases; nucleotides outside the gene matches: 3. The length of the CDR3 is 13 residues. CDR3 in amino acids: CASKGQGYQPQHF. The CDR3 nucleotides are TGTGCCAGCAAGGGACAGGGATATCAGCCCCAGCATTTT.

The chain employs TRBV7-8 and TRBJ2-7; 7 nucleotides align to TRBD2. The CDR3 length is 15 residues. The germline V gene has CDR1 SGHVS and CDR2 FQNEAQ. Trimming cost V 0 bases and J 5 bases; bases outside gene matches: 7. CDR3 bases: TGTGCCAGCAGCTTAGCGCTTGCGGGAGTTCACGAGCAGTACTTC. Its translation is CASSLALAGVHEQYF.

This clone was detected only once. CDR3 in amino acids: CASSPGGQIEAFF. CDR3 DNA sequence: TGTGCCAGCAGCCCGGGGGGGCAAATTGAAGCTTTCTTT. The V call is TRBV5-4, the J call TRBJ1-1, with D possibly matching TRBD1 (6 bases). Trimming shortened V by 4 bases and J by 7 bases, and 14 bases separated the two germline ends. The CDR3 has 13 residues. The germline CDR1 and CDR2 sequences are SGHNT and YYREEE (reference sequence).

V and J are TRBV27 and TRBJ2-7; a weak D match, TRBD2 (6 bases). Germline CDR1 MNHEY, CDR2 SMNVEV (reference sequence). Trimming took 2 bases from V and 0 from J, leaving 11 bases between them. The CDR3 covers 15 residues. The CDR3 bases are TGTGCCAGCAGTTTAGGGGGGACGAGCTCCTACGAGCAGTACTTC. Its translation is CASSLGGTSSYEQYF.

The chain is built from TRBV23-1 and TRBJ1-5; tentatively, D is TRBD1 (5 bases). TRBV23-1 belongs to the ORF category, with a function that is uncertain. The CDR3 is 17 amino acids. Deletions cut 2 bases from V and 4 bases from J, with 18 bases between. The CDR3 DNA is TGCGCCAGCAGTCAACCCTTTCAGGGAGGGATGAATCAGCCCCAGCATTTT. It is translated as CASSQPFQGGMNQPQHF.

In DNA form, the CDR3 reads TGTGCCAGTAGTCGGCAGGCGACCTACAATGAGCAGTTCTTC. Its protein is CASSRQATYNEQFF. The chain links TRBV19 to TRBJ2-1; D call uncertain. Germline assignment: CDR1 LNHDA and CDR2 SQIVND (reference sequence). This CDR3 has 14 amino acids. With 5 bases removed from V and 2 bases from J, the gap between germline ends came to 10 bases.

The chain has TRBV7-8 and TRBJ2-7, with 13 nucleotides matching TRBD2. V was clipped by 4 bases and J by 4 bases; unmatched bases: 13. Germline lookup yields CDR1 SGHVS and CDR2 FQNEAQ. The CDR3 is made up of 18 amino acids. For the CDR3, the DNA is TGTGCCAGCAGCTCCCAACCGCCGGGACTAGCGGGATCTTACGAGCAGTACTTC. This gives the protein CASSSQPPGLAGSYEQYF.

The chain recombines TRBV20-1 with TRBJ1-3; D unclear. Germline values: CDR1 DFQATT, CDR2 SNEGSKA (reference sequence). Trimming shortened V by 3 bases and J by 4 bases, and 10 bases separated the two germline ends. The CDR3 contains 13 residues. The CDR3 loop reads CSASSGPGNTIYF. The CDR3 coding sequence is TGCAGTGCTAGTTCCGGACCGGGAAACACCATATATTTT.

The rearrangement links TRBV6-1 to TRBJ2-7; 13 bases line up with TRBD2. Germline CDR1 MNHNS, CDR2 SASEGT. With 1 base clipped from V and 6 bases from J, the junction kept 6 bases outside the gene matches. CDR3 size: 16 residues. The DNA of the CDR3 is TGTGCCAGCAGTGAAGGGACTAGCGGGAGTATGGGCGAGCAGTACTTC. It yields the protein CASSEGTSGSMGEQYF.

This clone was detected only a few times. V is TRBV3-1 (or the pseudogene TRBV3-2) and J is TRBJ2-3, with 9 bases fitting TRBD1. CDR1 LGHDT and CDR2 YNNKEL come from the germline V gene (reference sequence). This CDR3 has 19 amino acids. The ends lost 0 bases at V and 2 bases at J; junction bases unmatched: 12. CDR3 nucleotides: TGTGCCAGCAGCCAAGACCAGGGACAGGGTTGGGGACTCACAGATACGCAGTATTTT. This encodes CASSQDQGQGWGLTDTQYF.

The chain links TRBV11-3 to TRBJ2-7; no definite D call. Germline V gene sequence: CDR1 SGHNT, CDR2 YENEEA. This CDR3 has 14 residues. The V and J ends lost 1 base and 2 bases respectively, with 9 bases between them. The CDR3 bases are TGTGCCAGCAGCTTAGTTGGCGGAACCTACGAGCAGTACTTC. This encodes CASSLVGGTYEQYF.

The V gene is TRBV18, the J gene TRBJ2-2; 10 bases agree with TRBD1. The J segment lost 3 bases and the V segment lost 5 bases, leaving 3 bases of the junction unmatched. Germline-derived CDR1 and CDR2 are KGHSH and LQKENI. There are 15 residues in the CDR3. This chain's CDR3 is CASSSGTGDTGELFF. The CDR3 nucleotides read TGTGCCAGCTCATCCGGGACAGGGGACACCGGGGAGCTGTTTTTT.

J is TRBJ1-1 and V is TRBV4-1; D gene uncertain. The germline V and J ends were trimmed by 0 bases and 10 bases, with 15 bases remaining between them. The CDR3 has 14 residues. Germline V CDR1 and CDR2: MGHRA, YSYEKL. CDR3 sequence: CASSQDSGVSPAFF. CDR3 bases: TGCGCCAGCAGCCAAGATTCGGGAGTTTCCCCAGCTTTCTTT.

This clone was seen once. The V and J genes are TRBV7-8 and TRBJ1-2; D is unclear. From germline, CDR1 is SGHVS and CDR2 FQNEAQ. Trimming pared 1 base from V and 0 bases from J, leaving 12 bases between. The CDR3 consists of 16 residues. The CDR3: CASSLEAPGTNYGYTF. DNA of the CDR3: TGTGCCAGCAGCTTAGAGGCGCCGGGAACTAACTATGGCTACACCTTC.

This clone appeared once. CDR3 in DNA: TGTGCCAGCAGTGACGAAGCGGGAGGTACCTACGAGCAGTACTTC. As protein: CASSDEAGGTYEQYF. The V call is TRBV2, the J call TRBJ2-7; TRBD2 matches at 9 bases. J gave up 2 bases and V 3 bases, and 5 bases lay outside the gene matches. CDR1 is SNHLY and CDR2 is FYNNEI in the germline V gene. The CDR3 length is 15 residues.

The chain has TRBV7-9 and TRBJ1-5; a weak D match, TRBD1 (5 bases). CDR3 size: 16 residues. Trimming took 5 bases from V and 0 from J, leaving 14 bases between them. Germline V lookup: CDR1 SEHNR, CDR2 FQNEAQ (reference sequence). CDR3 residues: CASSPGTIDSNQPQHF. The CDR3 nucleotides are TGTGCCAGCAGCCCTGGGACGATTGATAGCAATCAGCCCCAGCATTTT.

The chain uses TRBV30 and TRBJ2-7; D is ambiguous. With 2 bases removed from V and 1 base from J, the gap between germline ends came to 15 bases. The CDR3 consists of 15 residues. From germline, CDR1 is GTSNPN and CDR2 SVGIG (reference sequence). CDR3: CAWSPISQVSYEQYF. The CDR3 DNA is TGTGCCTGGAGTCCCATCTCGCAGGTGTCCTACGAGCAGTACTTC.

The V gene is TRBV28, the J gene TRBJ2-7; no clear D gene. Germline V gives CDR1 MDHEN, CDR2 SYDVKM. Trimming cost V 8 bases and J 6 bases, with 17 bases left between them. The length of the CDR3 is 13 residues. CDR3 loop: CASLRIFGFEQYF. CDR3 DNA: TGTGCCAGCCTCCGGATATTCGGGTTCGAGCAGTACTTC.

This chain uses TRBV7-6 with TRBJ1-2; no clear D. Germline assignment: CDR1 SGHVS and CDR2 FNYEAQ. The CDR3 spans 15 residues. Trimming stripped 4 bases from V and 0 bases from J, with 12 bases between. CDR3 sequence (DNA): TGTGCCAGCAGCTCTGGGCAGTTAGCTAACTATGGCTACACCTTC. Protein product: CASSSGQLANYGYTF.

The chain employs TRBV7-2 and TRBJ2-1; D is ambiguous. Trimming shortened V by 3 bases and J by 9 bases, and 6 bases separated the two germline ends. Germline V CDR1 and CDR2: SGHTA, FQGNSA. CDR3 length equals 11 residues. In DNA, the CDR3 is TGTGCCAGCAGCTTTTCAGCTGAGCAGTTCTTC. Its translation: CASSFSAEQFF.

The chain has TRBV9 and TRBJ1-6, with a weak D call TRBD1 (5 bases). The CDR3 runs to 14 residues. Trimming cost V 3 bases and J 7 bases, with 11 bases left between them. Germline values: CDR1 SGDLS, CDR2 YYNGEE. DNA for the CDR3: TGTGCCAGCAGCGCTCGGGGCAGCAATTCACCCCTCCACTTT. Protein: CASSARGSNSPLHF.

This chain connects TRBV19 to TRBJ1-1; D uncertain. From germline, CDR1 is LNHDA and CDR2 SQIVND (reference sequence). CDR3 length: 15 amino acids. The ends were cut back, 11 bases at V and 5 bases at J, with 24 bases in the middle. The CDR3 spells CAATTQNARDTEAFF. In nucleotides, the CDR3 is TGTGCCGCAACCACCCAGAATGCTAGGGATACTGAAGCTTTCTTT.